This TCR beta chain was recorded in a study of cytomegalovirus exposure and HLA in healthy donors. Both 60 Vbeta primers and 13 Jbeta primers went into the PCR. Data came from immunoSEQ multiplex PCR; TCRdb stores just in-frame clones and leaves some out. The table has 110,000 to 150,000 clones, 78% seen once; the top ten hold 2.5% to 3%. Germline V gives CDR1 LNHDA, CDR2 SQIVND (reference sequence). The ends were cut back, 5 bases at V and 0 bases at J, with 11 bases in the middle. CDR3 length: 15 amino acids. The chain has TRBV19 and TRBJ1-5; maybe TRBD1 (6 bases). Material: PBMCs. The sequence was obtained from a male donor in good health and CMV-seronegative. The DNA for the CDR3 is TGTGCCAGTAGTGTCACAGGGAATAGCAATCAGCCCCAGCATTTT. Its translation: CASSVTGNSNQPQHF.